The 29 T cell receptor beta chains listed next were all sequenced from one sample in a study of T cell responses to AZD1222 COVID-19 vaccine. The method was immunoSEQ multiplex PCR; TCRdb's version includes in-frame clones alone and lacks a portion of them. This table has roughly 200,000 clones, approximately 95% appearing once. The sample in question was peripheral blood, obtained 28 days after the second dose of the MenACWY control vaccine. Every receptor here comes from an adult who received the MenACWY meningococcal vaccine as a control.

This clone was detected only a few times. This rearrangement joins TRBV18 to TRBJ1-2; D is ambiguous. Germline lookup yields CDR1 KGHSH and CDR2 LQKENI. The ends were cut back, 0 bases at V and 5 bases at J, with 16 bases in the middle. The CDR3 totals 16 residues. In DNA form, the CDR3 reads TGTGCCAGCTCACCACCGGAAGCAGACGCTGGTTATGGCTACACCTTC. Its translation is CASSPPEADAGYGYTF. The full variable domain, completed using reference TRBV18 and TRBJ1-2, is NAGVMQNPRHLVRRRGQEARLRCSPMKGHSHVYWYRQLPEEGLKFMVYLQKENIIDESGMPKERFSAEFPKEGPSILRIQQVVRGDSAAYFCASSPPEADAGYGYTFGSGTRLTVV.

The J gene is TRBJ1-2, the V gene TRBV7-9, with unresolved D. V gave up 5 bases and J gave up 5 bases, with 15 bases separating them. This CDR3 has 14 residues. Germline lookup yields CDR1 SEHNR and CDR2 FQNEAQ (reference sequence). CDR3 region: CASSHLTEEYGYTF. CDR3 coding DNA: TGTGCCAGCAGCCACCTCACCGAAGAGTATGGCTACACCTTC.

This clone was counted a few times. The V gene is TRBV19, the J gene TRBJ2-5; D may be TRBD2 (5 bases). There are 14 residues in the CDR3. V was clipped by 2 bases and J by 7 bases, with 14 bases between them. CDR1 LNHDA and CDR2 SQIVND come from the germline V gene (reference sequence). CDR3 sequence (DNA): TGTGCCAGTAGTATAATAGGGTGGAGCGGGACCCAGTACTTC. Translated: CASSIIGWSGTQYF.

V is TRBV13 and J is TRBJ2-5; 8 bases agree with TRBD1. V trimming: 3 bases; J trimming: 4 bases; junction bases outside the gene matches: 7. CDR3 length equals 15 residues. Germline CDR1 is PRHDT and CDR2 is FYEKMQ (reference sequence). The CDR3 DNA follows: TGTGCCAGCAGCTTTCAAGACAGGGGAGGAGAGACCCAGTACTTC. The encoded protein is CASSFQDRGGETQYF.

This rearrangement joins TRBV15 to TRBJ2-6, with D perhaps matching TRBD1 (6 bases). Trimming stripped 2 bases from V and 3 bases from J, with 14 bases between. This CDR3 comprises 17 residues. The germline gives CDR1 LNHNV, CDR2 YYDKDF (reference sequence). The CDR3 DNA sequence: TGTGCCACCAGCAGACGCAAACAGGGCTTTGGGGCCAACGTCCTGACTTTC. Its translation is CATSRRKQGFGANVLTF.

The chain combines TRBV5-6 with TRBJ1-5; D possibly corresponds to TRBD1 (5 bases). V gave up 4 bases and J gave up 2 bases, with 19 bases separating them. The CDR3 totals 17 residues. Germline CDR1 is SGHDT and CDR2 is YYEEEE. The CDR3 bases are TGTGCCAGCAGCCTTGAGGGTGGGGGGAATGGCAATCAGCCCCAGCATTTT. Its translation: CASSLEGGGNGNQPQHF.

J is TRBJ1-2 and V is TRBV5-1; TRBD1 matches 8 bases. The CDR3 extends over 14 amino acids. Unmatched junction bases numbered 6, after V lost 5 bases and J lost 3 bases. The V gene's germline CDR1 is SGHRS and CDR2 YFSETQ. This CDR3 is CASRPGQGHYGYTF. DNA for the CDR3: TGCGCCAGCAGACCTGGACAGGGACACTATGGCTACACCTTC.

The rearrangement joins TRBV19 to TRBJ1-2; TRBD1 matches 7 bases. CDR1 and CDR2 from the germline V gene are LNHDA and SQIVND (reference sequence). The CDR3 consists of 14 residues. V shed 6 bases and J 4 bases; nucleotides not matched to a gene: 8. The CDR3 coding sequence is TGTGCCAGTAGCTCCTGGGGACAGACCTATGGCTACACCTTC. It yields the protein CASSSWGQTYGYTF.

The J gene is TRBJ1-1, the V gene TRBV7-9; no firm D call. The CDR3 has 12 amino acids. Germline V gene sequence: CDR1 SEHNR, CDR2 FQNEAQ (reference sequence). V was pared by 6 bases and J by 12 bases, with 17 bases between. In DNA, the CDR3 is TGTGCCAGCAGATACGGACCCTTCGGAACTTTCTTT. It specifies CASRYGPFGTFF.

This chain links TRBV7-9 with TRBJ1-1; no clear D. The CDR3 length is 12 residues. Germline lookup yields CDR1 SEHNR and CDR2 FQNEAQ (reference sequence). Trimming stripped 5 bases from V and 6 bases from J, with 10 bases between. The CDR3 here is CASSLPGPEAFF. In DNA form, the CDR3 reads TGTGCCAGCAGCCTCCCCGGGCCTGAAGCTTTCTTT.

The rearrangement joins TRBV18 to TRBJ1-6, with D perhaps TRBD1 (6 bases). Trimming took off 3 bases at V and 4 bases at J, with 10 bases between the two ends. The CDR3 contains 15 residues. The germline V gene has CDR1 KGHSH and CDR2 LQKENI. CDR3 coding DNA: TGTGCCAGCTCACCGGCCCAGGGGTATAATTCACCCCTCCACTTT. The encoded protein is CASSPAQGYNSPLHF. Filled out from reference TRBV18 and TRBJ1-6, the complete variable domain reads NAGVMQNPRHLVRRRGQEARLRCSPMKGHSHVYWYRQLPEEGLKFMVYLQKENIIDESGMPKERFSAEFPKEGPSILRIQQVVRGDSAAYFCASSPAQGYNSPLHFGNGTRLTVT.

This rearrangement joins TRBV12-1 to TRBJ1-4. TRBV12-1 counts as a pseudogene. This CDR3 is 16 amino acids long. Here the CDR3 DNA reads TGTGCCAGCAGCCCCCCCCTCGGAAGAACTAATGAAAAACTGTTTTTT. Protein: CASSPPLGRTNEKLFF.

The gene calls are TRBV2 and TRBJ1-2, with a weak D call TRBD1 (6 bases). Germline V CDR1 and CDR2: SNHLY, FYNNEI. The CDR3 length is 15 residues. Trimming took off 6 bases at V and 4 bases at J, with 18 bases between the two ends. CDR3 amino acids: CASSKGGQEAYGYTF. CDR3 bases: TGTGCCAGCAGCAAGGGGGGCCAGGAGGCCTATGGCTACACCTTC.

This chain joins TRBV9 and TRBJ2-2; the match to TRBD2 covers 13 bases. This CDR3 is built from 17 residues. The V gene's germline CDR1 is SGDLS and CDR2 YYNGEE. The J segment lost 4 bases and the V segment lost 3 bases, leaving 6 bases of the junction unmatched. The CDR3 DNA is TGTGCCAGCAGCGGACTAGCGGGGGGCCCGGTCACCGGGGAGCTGTTTTTT. It translates to CASSGLAGGPVTGELFF.

V is TRBV6-4 and J is TRBJ1-2, with a tentative D call TRBD1 (6 bases). Germline assignment: CDR1 MRHNA and CDR2 SNTAGT. This CDR3 has 16 amino acids. V shed 6 bases and J shed 7 bases, with 24 bases lying between them. In nucleotides, the CDR3 is TGTGCCAGCAGACTAGTGAGGCCTCAGGGGTTATGTGGCTACACCTTC. This encodes CASRLVRPQGLCGYTF.

The chain combines TRBV24-1 with TRBJ2-3, with D perhaps being TRBD1 or TRBD2 (6 bases each). The germline V gene has CDR1 KGHDR and CDR2 SFDVKD. The CDR3 has 16 amino acids. V was trimmed by 3 bases and J by 0 bases, leaving 12 bases between them. The CDR3 here is CATSDPRGPSTDTQYF. The DNA for the CDR3 is TGTGCCACCAGTGATCCCCGGGGGCCTAGCACAGATACGCAGTATTTT.

This clone appeared once. Here the CDR3 DNA reads TGCGCCAGCAGTGAGCCGGGACAGGGGACGTACGAGCAGTACTTC. This translates into CASSEPGQGTYEQYF. The rearrangement links TRBV10-1 to TRBJ2-7; 10 nucleotides align to TRBD1. V was pared by 2 bases and J by 4 bases, with 5 bases of the junction left unmatched. This CDR3 has 15 amino acids. Germline V gene lookup returns CDR1 WNHNN and CDR2 SYGVQD (reference sequence).

The chain couples TRBV6-5 to TRBJ1-1; D not certain. Germline V CDR1 and CDR2: MNHEY, SVGAGI. Trimming stripped 6 bases from V and 4 bases from J, with 9 bases between. The CDR3 runs 12 residues. The CDR3 region has the DNA TGTGCCAGCAGGTACGGGGTCACTGAAGCTTTCTTT. Its protein product is CASRYGVTEAFF.

As regards this clone: The sample carries other DNA sequences with the same CDR3. The gene calls are TRBV12-3 or TRBV12-4 and TRBJ1-2; 9 bases agree with TRBD1. The V and J ends lost 3 bases and 5 bases, in that order; junction bases with no gene match: 1. This CDR3 comprises 13 residues. The chain's CDR3 is CASSFDRGYGYTF. For the CDR3, the DNA is TGTGCCAGCAGTTTCGACAGGGGGTATGGCTACACCTTC.

This clone was seen more than once but under ten times. This CDR3 is also generated by other DNA sequences in the sample. The chain uses TRBV14 and TRBJ2-7; possibly TRBD2 for D (5 bases). Trimming shortened V by 1 base and J by 2 bases, and 6 bases separated the two germline ends. Germline-derived CDR1 and CDR2 are SGHDN and FVKESK. The CDR3 runs 13 residues. For the CDR3, the DNA is TGTGCCAGCAGCCAAGTGCGGGCCTACGAGCAGTACTTC. This gives the protein CASSQVRAYEQYF.

J is TRBJ1-2 and V is TRBV7-9, with unresolved D. Germline values: CDR1 SEHNR, CDR2 FQNEAQ (reference sequence). This CDR3 has 15 amino acids. V lost 4 bases to trimming and J lost 0 bases, with 12 bases between them. The CDR3 DNA is TGTGCCAGCAGCTCCCCCAGGCTTTCTAACTATGGCTACACCTTC. Translation gives CASSSPRLSNYGYTF.

The V gene is TRBV7-9, the J gene TRBJ2-2; the D gene is possibly TRBD2 (6 bases). CDR1 and CDR2 (germline): SEHNR, FQNEAQ (reference sequence). V lost 3 bases to trimming and J lost 10 bases, with 9 bases between them. This CDR3 is 12 amino acids long. CDR3 in amino acids: CASSFVAEELFF. The CDR3 nucleotides are TGTGCCAGCAGCTTTGTAGCGGAGGAGCTGTTTTTT. Supplemented by reference TRBV7-9 and TRBJ2-2, the full variable domain reads DTGVSQNPRHKITKRGQNVTFRCDPISEHNRLYWYRQTLGQGPEFLTYFQNEAQLEKSRLLSDRFSAERPKGSFSTLEIQRTEQGDSAMYLCASSFVAEELFFGEGSRLTVL.

The chain links TRBV18 to TRBJ1-2; a weak D match, TRBD1 (5 bases). CDR1 is KGHSH and CDR2 is LQKENI in the germline V gene. V lost 6 bases and J lost 8, with 16 bases in between. The CDR3 has 13 residues. CDR3 in amino acids: CASSPADTVGYTF. The CDR3 DNA follows: TGTGCCAGCTCTCCCGCGGACACGGTCGGCTACACCTTC.

This chain links TRBV2 with TRBJ2-3, with D unresolved. Germline V gene data show CDR1 as SNHLY and CDR2 as FYNNEI. The V end was cut by 7 bases, the J end by 8 bases, with 10 bases between. CDR3 length: 11 amino acids. The CDR3 DNA reads TGTGCCAGCACTGTCCTTGTTACGCAGTATTTT. Translation: CASTVLVTQYF.

The genes are TRBV10-2 and TRBJ2-7; D is unclear. CDR1 WSHSY and CDR2 SAAADI come from the germline V gene. V was trimmed by 8 bases and J by 1 base, leaving 6 bases between them. This CDR3 is built from 11 residues. The CDR3 nucleotides are TGCGCCAGCGGCCCATCCTACGAGCAGTACTTC. Translated, it gives CASGPSYEQYF.

The CDR3 DNA reads TGTGCGGTAGAAGAGGCTTATGGCTACACCTTC. Its protein is CAVEEAYGYTF. The V call is TRBV28, the J call TRBJ1-2; no clear D gene. The CDR3 covers 11 residues. CDR1 and CDR2 (germline): MDHEN, SYDVKM.

A single count supports this clone. V gene TRBV19 combines with J gene TRBJ1-5; perhaps TRBD1 as D (6 bases). CDR1 LNHDA and CDR2 SQIVND come from the germline V gene (reference sequence). CDR3 length equals 16 residues. Trimming left V 7 bases short and J 1 base short, with 17 bases between. Here the CDR3 reads CASMRAGGASNQPQHF. In DNA form, the CDR3 reads TGTGCCAGTATGAGGGCCGGGGGGGCGAGCAATCAGCCCCAGCATTTT.

The chain couples TRBV3-1 (or the pseudogene TRBV3-2) to TRBJ1-2, with a tentative D call TRBD1 (5 bases). Germline V gene data show CDR1 as LGHDT and CDR2 as YNNKEL (reference sequence). The V gene lost 4 bases and the J gene lost 4 bases, with 7 bases spanning the gap. The CDR3 contains 12 residues. Here the CDR3 DNA reads TGTGCCAGCAGCCCAGACAGCTATGGCTACACCTTC. Its translation is CASSPDSYGYTF.

The rearrangement joins TRBV5-1 to TRBJ2-7; 8 nucleotides agree with TRBD1. The germline V gene has CDR1 SGHRS and CDR2 YFSETQ. V shed 0 bases, J shed 3 bases, and the junction held 5 bases outside the gene matches. This CDR3 has 15 amino acids. CDR3 residues: CASSLGQGTVYEQYF. Here the CDR3 DNA reads TGCGCCAGCAGCTTGGGACAGGGGACAGTCTACGAGCAGTACTTC.